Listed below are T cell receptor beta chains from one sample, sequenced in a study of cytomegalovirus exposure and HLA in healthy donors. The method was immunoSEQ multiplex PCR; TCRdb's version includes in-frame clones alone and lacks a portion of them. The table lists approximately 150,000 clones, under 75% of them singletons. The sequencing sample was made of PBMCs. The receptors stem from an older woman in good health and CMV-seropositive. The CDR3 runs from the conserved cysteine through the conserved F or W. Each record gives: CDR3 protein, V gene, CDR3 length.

CSARDQFGQTF | TRBV20-1 | 11
CASSAVTGDSEQYF | TRBV19 | 14
CASSSSGWDTEAFF | TRBV27 | 14
CASSPDTSNSPLHF | TRBV5-1 | 14
CASSNRQGAAGYTF | TRBV7-2 | 14
CASSPGGAVNEKLFF | TRBV5-1 | 15
CASSQGDRDEAFF | TRBV4-1 | 13
CASSERGGKGHF | TRBV2 | 12
CASSSVLGSKLNTEAFF | TRBV7-9 | 17
CASSQDRWAAGGRENTEAFF | TRBV4-1 | 20
CAWSTGGLAGYEQYF | TRBV30 | 15
CAWSWRGGNEQFF | TRBV30 | 13
CASSYSTSGTYEQYF | TRBV6-6 | 15
CASSLGGDRLAKNIQYF | TRBV5-4 | 17
CASSFTAGGGDTQYF | TRBV11-2 | 15
CASSLGGRSAWGETQYF | TRBV5-6 | 17
CASSERNGRYGYTF | TRBV6-1 | 14
CASSVGGGETQYF | TRBV9 | 13
CASRYGTAYTGELFF | TRBV2 | 15
CAIRTGGNYGYTF | TRBV10-3 | 13
CASSQDWTGDGSPLHF | TRBV4-3 | 16
CASRLSGRGVNIQYF | TRBV28 | 15
CASSLLGNTDSYEQYF | TRBV28 | 16
CASSLLAGNQETQYF | TRBV5-1 | 15
CASSRPLSGTGAPGYTF | TRBV4-1 | 17